The rows below give T cell receptor beta chains drawn from one sample of a study of cytomegalovirus exposure and HLA in healthy donors. Clones were sequenced by immunoSEQ multiplex PCR, and TCRdb holds only the in-frame ones, with some missing. Its table records some 200,000 clones. Specimen: PBMCs. The source is a woman younger than 35 in good health and CMV-seropositive. The CDR3 runs from the conserved cysteine through the conserved F or W. The D gene is left open where the match is weak.

V gene	D gene	J gene	CDR3 protein	CDR3 DNA
TRBV19	TRBD2	TRBJ2-3	CASSIGLAGGPGTDTQYF	TGTGCCAGTAGTATAGGACTAGCGGGGGGGCCGGGCACAGATACGCAGTATTTT
TRBV10-3	TRBD2	TRBJ2-3	CAISEWLAGGGYGTDTQYF	TGTGCCATCAGTGAGTGGCTAGCGGGGGGTGGATACGGCACAGATACGCAGTATTTT
TRBV6-6	NA	TRBJ1-1	CASSYGKGGLSEAFF	TGTGCCAGCAGTTACGGGAAAGGGGGTCTGTCTGAAGCTTTCTTT
TRBV7-8	NA	TRBJ2-1	CASSRSHEQFF	TGTGCCAGCAGCCGGAGTCATGAGCAGTTCTTC
TRBV4-1	NA	TRBJ2-7	CASSQGPGLSSYEQYF	TGCGCCAGCAGCCAAGGACCGGGACTTAGCTCCTACGAGCAGTACTTC
TRBV6-1	NA	TRBJ1-5	CASSGAGGQPQHF	TGTGCCAGCAGTGGGGCCGGCGGGCAGCCCCAGCATTTT
TRBV7-8	NA	TRBJ1-2	CASSDLLRGTNYGYTF	TGTGCCAGCAGCGACCTATTGAGGGGGACAAACTATGGCTACACCTTC
TRBV7-9	NA	TRBJ2-7	CASSLQGQPSYEQYF	TGTGCCAGCAGCTTGCAGGGGCAGCCCTCCTACGAGCAGTACTTC
TRBV6-1	NA	TRBJ1-5	CASRLQVDSNQPQHF	TGTGCCAGCAGATTACAGGTAGATAGCAATCAGCCCCAGCATTTT
TRBV11-3	TRBD2	TRBJ2-1	CASSAGLAEPNEQFF	TGTGCCAGCAGCGCGGGACTAGCGGAACCCAATGAGCAGTTCTTC
TRBV7-9	NA	TRBJ2-1	CASSPTNEQFF	TGTGCCAGCAGCCCTACCAATGAGCAGTTCTTC
TRBV19	NA	TRBJ1-1	CASRWATGLGNTEAFF	TGTGCCAGTAGGTGGGCAACAGGGCTGGGGAACACTGAAGCTTTCTTT
TRBV5-6	TRBD2	TRBJ2-1	CASSLLTSGDYNEQFF	TGTGCCAGCAGCTTGTTGACTAGCGGGGATTACAATGAGCAGTTCTTC
TRBV29-1	TRBD2	TRBJ2-1	CSVRTSGGNNYNEQFF	TGCAGCGTTCGGACTAGCGGGGGGAACAACTACAATGAGCAGTTCTTC
TRBV11-3	NA	TRBJ2-2	CASSLSRLGELFF	TGTGCCAGCAGCTTGTCTAGACTCGGGGAGCTGTTTTTT
TRBV19	NA	TRBJ1-5	CASSPRVGAQPQHF	TGTGCCAGTAGCCCCAGGGTGGGGGCTCAGCCCCAGCATTTT